The 18 T cell receptor beta chains presented below share a single source sample, sequenced in a study of CD8 T cells in ankylosing spondylitis. Via MiXCR, TCRdb re-called the 5' RACE reads, giving one row per CDR3 protein. The table includes a few hundred thousand distinct CDR3 sequences, 20% detected once. The sample taken for sequencing was blood, either unsorted or a sorted T cell fraction (not recorded which). These receptors were obtained from a female donor with ankylosing spondylitis or in good health (not recorded which).

This chain uses TRBV6-2 or TRBV6-3 with TRBJ2-6, with D possibly TRBD2 on 6 matching bases. V dropped 4 bases and J dropped 2 bases, with 9 bases sitting between them. Germline-derived CDR1 and CDR2 are MNHEY and SVGEGT. This CDR3 region has 15 residues. CDR3 nucleotides: TGTGCCAGCAGTTCGGGGGACCCTGGGGCCAACGTCCTGACTTTC. This sequence encodes CASSSGDPGANVLTF.

The chain combines TRBV7-2 with TRBJ1-2; 7 nucleotides agree with TRBD1. Germline V CDR1 and CDR2: SGHTA, FQGNSA. This CDR3 is built from 16 residues. J gave up 6 bases and V 4 bases, and 14 bases lay outside the gene matches. The CDR3 sequence: CASSYSVVRGLNGYTF. The CDR3 DNA is TGTGCCAGCAGCTACTCCGTAGTAAGGGGGCTTAATGGCTACACCTTC.

The chain recombines TRBV12-3 or TRBV12-4 with TRBJ2-1; no definite D call. This CDR3 region has 11 residues. With 3 bases removed from V and 13 bases from J, the gap between germline ends came to 10 bases. Here the CDR3 reads CASSFLALQFF. CDR3 DNA: TGTGCCAGCAGTTTCTTGGCCTTACAGTTCTTC.

This clonotype was detected only a few times. The chain is built from TRBV6-1 and TRBJ2-1; the D gene is possibly TRBD2 (5 bases). This CDR3 is built from 14 residues. Trimming pared 6 bases from V and 8 bases from J, leaving 17 bases between. The germline CDR1 and CDR2 sequences are MNHNS and SASEGT. CDR3 sequence: CASSPSGASDEQFF. The CDR3, as DNA: TGTGCCAGCAGCCCAAGCGGAGCCTCCGATGAGCAGTTCTTC.

This chain links TRBV24-1 with TRBJ2-1, with no clear D. This CDR3 comprises 13 residues. Germline-derived CDR1 and CDR2 are KGHDR and SFDVKD. Trimming removed 7 bases at V and 4 bases at J, with 10 bases between. The CDR3 region is CATRGLGYNEQFF. In nucleotides, the CDR3 is TGTGCCACCAGGGGCCTAGGGTACAATGAGCAGTTCTTC.

This clonotype has ten or more counts. The chain combines TRBV29-1 with TRBJ1-3; D ambiguous. This CDR3 comprises 12 residues. CDR1 and CDR2 from the germline V gene are SQVTM and ANQGSEA. Trimming removed 6 bases at V and 5 bases at J, with 11 bases between. The CDR3 DNA reads TGCAGCGTCTCGGCCGGGCGAAACACCATATATTTT. Translation gives CSVSAGRNTIYF.

The chain carries TRBV20-1 and TRBJ2-1, with 8 bases lining up with TRBD2. This CDR3 spans 16 amino acids. J was trimmed by 1 base and V by 0 bases; bases with no gene match: 5. Germline CDR1 is DFQATT and CDR2 is SNEGSKA (reference sequence). The CDR3 nucleotides are TGCAGTGCTAGAGATCCGGGAGGGGAGTCCTACAATGAGCAGTTCTTC. The encoded protein is CSARDPGGESYNEQFF.

This clonotype was detected only a few times. CDR3 bases: TGTGCCAGCAGTTTAGCGGGACTCTATGGCTACACCTTC. This gives the protein CASSLAGLYGYTF. The chain uses TRBV12-3 or TRBV12-4 and TRBJ1-2; D might be TRBD1 (5 bases). V shed 0 bases and J shed 4 bases, with 6 bases lying between them. CDR3 length: 13 residues.

This clonotype was seen more than once but under ten times. V usage is TRBV20-1 and J usage is TRBJ2-2; 7 bases agree with TRBD2. The ends lost 4 bases at V and 6 bases at J; junction bases unmatched: 8. Germline V gives CDR1 DFQATT, CDR2 SNEGSKA (reference sequence). There are 14 residues in the CDR3. The CDR3 DNA is TGCAGTGCTATGAGTGGGAGGGCCTCCGGGGAGCTGTTTTTT. This sequence encodes CSAMSGRASGELFF.

The gene calls are TRBV15 and TRBJ2-7; 13 bases agree with TRBD2. The CDR3 length is 17 residues. Per germline, CDR1 LNHNV and CDR2 YYDKDF (reference sequence). The V gene end was trimmed by 3 bases and the J gene end by 5 bases; junction bases not matched to a gene: 10. DNA for the CDR3: TGTGCCACCAGCAGTTTTCAACTAGCGGGAGGGGACCACGAGCAGTACTTC. Protein product: CATSSFQLAGGDHEQYF.

A few counts support this clonotype. The chain has TRBV11-2 and TRBJ2-5, with TRBD2 matching 13 bases. Germline-derived CDR1 and CDR2 are SGHAT and FQNNGV. Unmatched junction bases numbered 17, after V lost 5 bases and J lost 5 bases. There are 19 residues in the CDR3. The CDR3 DNA reads TGTGCCAGCAGCGCAACTAGCGGGAGGGCCTCCGGGCTTGTGGAGACCCAGTACTTC. Translation gives CASSATSGRASGLVETQYF.

This clonotype has only a few counts. This chain links TRBV20-1 with TRBJ1-5; possibly TRBD1 for D (5 bases). The CDR3 sequence is 13 residues long. Trimming left V 6 bases short and J 7 bases short, with 16 bases between. The germline V gene has CDR1 DFQATT and CDR2 SNEGSKA (reference sequence). The CDR3 sequence: CSAVQAGNQPQHF. The CDR3, as DNA: TGCAGTGCCGTCCAGGCAGGGAACCAGCCCCAGCATTTT.

V usage is TRBV3-1 and J usage is TRBJ1-6; D gene ambiguous. The length of the CDR3 is 13 residues. From germline, CDR1 is LGHDT and CDR2 YNNKEL (reference sequence). V was pared by 2 bases and J by 7 bases, with 6 bases between. The CDR3 nucleotides are TGTGCCAGCAGCCAATCGAGAAATTCACCCCTCCACTTT. It is translated as CASSQSRNSPLHF.

This clonotype has just a few counts. The V call is TRBV24-1, the J call TRBJ2-7; no definite D call. The germline CDR1 and CDR2 sequences are KGHDR and SFDVKD. Trimming took 2 bases from V and 7 from J, leaving 11 bases between them. The CDR3 spans 13 residues. The CDR3 is CATSDSFHQEQYF. In DNA, the CDR3 is TGTGCCACCAGTGATTCTTTTCATCAGGAGCAGTACTTC.

The chain recombines TRBV7-2 with TRBJ2-2, with 7 bases fitting TRBD1. Germline V lookup: CDR1 SGHTA, CDR2 FQGNSA. The CDR3 sequence is 14 residues long. V was pared by 6 bases and J by 5 bases, with 6 bases of the junction left unmatched. For the CDR3, the DNA is TGTGCCAGCAGTGACAGGGCGGAAACCGGGGAGCTGTTTTTT. It yields the protein CASSDRAETGELFF.

The chain carries TRBV9 and TRBJ2-1; D gene uncertain. The CDR3 has 16 residues. V was shortened by 1 base and J by 0 bases, with 11 bases between the two germline ends. CDR1 SGDLS and CDR2 YYNGEE come from the germline V gene. CDR3 coding DNA: TGTGCCAGCAGCGTAAGAAGAGAGAGCTCCTACAATGAGCAGTTCTTC. Translation gives CASSVRRESSYNEQFF.

The chain combines TRBV7-2 with TRBJ2-3; D might be TRBD2 (6 bases). The germline CDR1 and CDR2 sequences are SGHTA and FQGNSA. CDR3 length: 15 amino acids. V was clipped by 7 bases and J by 5 bases, with 19 bases between them. The CDR3 nucleotides are TGTGCCAGCACCCCTGACGGGAGATCGATAGATACGCAGTATTTT. Translated, it gives CASTPDGRSIDTQYF.

In this sample, this clonotype turned up a few times. The genes are TRBV7-2 and TRBJ2-1; TRBD1 agrees at 8 bases. Per the germline V gene, CDR1 is SGHTA and CDR2 is FQGNSA. The V segment lost 5 bases and the J segment 8 bases; nucleotides outside the gene matches: 14. This CDR3 is 16 amino acids long. The CDR3 spells CASSHRTGFRVDEQFF. In DNA form, the CDR3 reads TGTGCCAGCAGCCACCGGACAGGGTTTAGGGTAGATGAGCAGTTCTTC.